Shown below are 31 T cell receptor beta chains from a single sample sequenced in a study of T cell changes during pregnancy in multiple sclerosis. Some clones are missing from TCRdb's copy, which holds only in-frame ones; the method was immunoSEQ multiplex PCR. The sample lists over 30,000 clones, approximately 92% occurring once. What was sequenced was PBMCs (not recorded whether the cells were cultured). The source is a female donor with multiple sclerosis, enrolled in a pregnancy study.

The chain uses TRBV28 and TRBJ1-2; TRBD1 matches at 9 bases. The length of the CDR3 is 15 residues. The ends lost 3 bases at V and 6 bases at J; junction bases unmatched: 8. Germline CDR1 reads MDHEN; CDR2 reads SYDVKM. The CDR3 nucleotides are TGTGCCAGCAGTTTCGGGGGACAGGGTAGCGATGGCTACACCTTC. Amino acid sequence: CASSFGGQGSDGYTF.

The chain recombines TRBV10-3 with TRBJ1-5; D is unclear. Germline lookup yields CDR1 ENHRY and CDR2 SYGVKD. CDR3 size: 16 residues. Trimming shortened V by 4 bases and J by 2 bases, and 15 bases separated the two germline ends. The CDR3 region is CAISGPGGSGNQPQHF. CDR3 nucleotide sequence: TGTGCCATCAGTGGACCGGGCGGTAGCGGCAATCAGCCCCAGCATTTT.

J is TRBJ2-3 and V is TRBV4-2, with 10 bases aligning to TRBD2. Trimming at V came to 0 bases and at J to 0 bases, leaving 9 bases not matched to a gene. CDR1 and CDR2 from the germline V gene are LGHNA and YNFKEQ. CDR3 length equals 19 residues. The CDR3 spells CASSQDRLAGILSTDTQYF. The CDR3 DNA reads as TGTGCCAGCAGCCAAGATCGACTAGCGGGTATCCTTAGCACAGATACGCAGTATTTT.

The rearrangement links TRBV5-1 to TRBJ2-2, with 11 bases aligning to TRBD1. The J segment lost 7 bases and the V segment lost 4 bases, leaving 6 bases of the junction unmatched. CDR3 length: 15 residues. Germline CDR1 and CDR2: SGHRS and YFSETQ. DNA of the CDR3: TGCGCCAGCAGCACAACCGGGACAGGGGGCGGGGAGCTGTTTTTT. Its protein is CASSTTGTGGGELFF.

V is TRBV4-1 and J is TRBJ2-5, with 12 bases that match TRBD1. The germline CDR1 and CDR2 sequences are MGHRA and YSYEKL. With V trimmed by 0 bases and J by 7 bases, 6 bases remained unmatched. This CDR3 comprises 16 residues. The CDR3 spells CASSQEGTGGRGTQYF. The CDR3 DNA is TGCGCCAGCAGCCAAGAAGGGACAGGGGGCCGCGGGACCCAGTACTTC.

The CDR3 reads CASGFNTGELFF. The CDR3 coding sequence is TGTGCTAGTGGTTTTAACACCGGGGAGCTGTTTTTT. The chain couples TRBV12-5 to TRBJ2-2; D not certain. Germline values: CDR1 LGHNT, CDR2 FRNRAP. This CDR3 spans 12 amino acids. Trimming stripped 3 bases from V and 2 bases from J, with 1 base between.

This chain connects TRBV11-2 to TRBJ2-6, with D possibly matching TRBD2 (5 bases). The V and J ends lost 1 base and 4 bases respectively, with 20 bases between them. CDR1 and CDR2 (germline): SGHAT, FQNNGV. The CDR3 loop spans 19 amino acids. The CDR3 protein is CASSLGPYRGTTGANVLTF. CDR3 in DNA: TGTGCCAGCAGCTTAGGCCCCTATCGGGGTACGACCGGGGCCAACGTCCTGACTTTC.

The gene calls are TRBV19 and TRBJ1-1; D ambiguous. The CDR3 is 12 amino acids. The V end was cut by 10 bases, the J end by 1 base, with 10 bases between. CDR1 is LNHDA and CDR2 is SQIVND in the germline V gene (reference sequence). CDR3 region: CATRRENTEAFF. In DNA form, the CDR3 reads TGTGCCACGCGCCGGGAGAACACTGAAGCTTTCTTT.

V gene TRBV7-2 combines with J gene TRBJ2-3, with 7 bases that match TRBD1. CDR3 size: 13 residues. J was trimmed by 4 bases and V by 4 bases; bases with no gene match: 2. Germline V gives CDR1 SGHTA, CDR2 FQGNSA. CDR3 nucleotides: TGTGCCAGCAGCTCGCAGGGGGCAGATACGCAGTATTTT. The encoded protein is CASSSQGADTQYF.

This chain uses TRBV7-2 with TRBJ2-7; tentatively, D is TRBD1 or TRBD2 (5 bases each). Deletions cut 5 bases from V and 4 bases from J, with 18 bases between. CDR1 and CDR2 (germline): SGHTA, FQGNSA. The CDR3 extends over 15 amino acids. In DNA form, the CDR3 reads TGTGCCAGCAGCGAAGGGGCAGGGAGCGGATACGAGCAGTACTTC. It encodes CASSEGAGSGYEQYF. Drawing the rest from reference TRBV7-2 and TRBJ2-7, the complete variable domain is GAGVSQSPSNKVTEKGKDVELRCDPISGHTALYWYRQSLGQGLEFLIYFQGNSAPDKSGLPSDRFSAERTGGSVSTLTIQRTQQEDSAVYLCASSEGAGSGYEQYFGPGTRLTVT.

The chain uses TRBV11-1 and TRBJ2-7; 12 bases are a match to TRBD1. CDR1 is SGHAT and CDR2 is FQDESV in the germline V gene (reference sequence). The CDR3 has 15 residues. Germline trimming cut 1 base from V and 3 bases from J; bases unmatched to any gene: 1. The CDR3 spells CASSLGDRGHYEQYF. The DNA of the CDR3 is TGTGCCAGCAGCTTAGGGGACAGGGGGCACTACGAGCAGTACTTC. The variable domain in full, completed from reference TRBV11-1 and TRBJ2-7, reads EAEVAQSPRYKITEKSQAVAFWCDPISGHATLYWYRQILGQGPELLVQFQDESVVDDSQLPKDRFSAERLKGVDSTLKIQPAELGDSAMYLCASSLGDRGHYEQYFGPGTRLTVT.

This chain joins TRBV5-1 and TRBJ1-2, with 7 bases identical to TRBD1. The CDR3 is 18 amino acids. Per germline, CDR1 SGHRS and CDR2 YFSETQ. J gave up 6 bases and V 2 bases, and 19 bases lay outside the gene matches. CDR3 nucleotide sequence: TGCGCCAGCAGCTTTGGGTATCGTCAGACAGGGTCTCAGGATGGCTACACCTTC. Translating it yields CASSFGYRQTGSQDGYTF.

The chain recombines TRBV7-9 with TRBJ2-1; D remains unclear. V lost 1 base, J lost 3 bases, and 13 bases lay in between. The germline V gene encodes CDR1 SEHNR and CDR2 FQNEAQ (reference sequence). The CDR3 sequence is 16 residues long. CDR3 DNA sequence: TGTGCCAGCAGCTTAGACGGCTCCCGATACTACAATGAGCAGTTCTTC. As protein: CASSLDGSRYYNEQFF.

CDR3 DNA: TGTGCCACCTGGGACACCATTAGCAATCAGCCCCAGCATTTT. Encoded protein: CATWDTISNQPQHF. This chain links TRBV19 with TRBJ1-5; maybe TRBD1 (6 bases). V was pared by 10 bases and J by 0 bases, with 13 bases between. This CDR3 has 14 residues. The V gene's germline CDR1 is LNHDA and CDR2 SQIVND (reference sequence).

The chain has TRBV11-2 and TRBJ2-4, with 8 nucleotides matching TRBD2. The CDR3 has 15 amino acids. Per germline, CDR1 SGHAT and CDR2 FQNNGV. V trimming: 3 bases; J trimming: 6 bases; junction bases outside the gene matches: 7. The CDR3 here is CASSFGREEGNIQYF. The CDR3, as DNA: TGTGCCAGCAGCTTTGGGCGGGAGGAGGGAAACATTCAGTACTTC.

About this clone: Distinct nucleotide sequences in the sample also encode this CDR3. V and J are TRBV29-1 and TRBJ1-1; 7 bases line up with TRBD1. Per germline, CDR1 SQVTM and CDR2 ANQGSEA. The CDR3 loop spans 12 amino acids. V was clipped by 4 bases and J by 2 bases; unmatched bases: 1. The CDR3 nucleotides are TGCAGCGTTGGACAGGGTAACACTGAAGCTTTCTTT. Encoded protein: CSVGQGNTEAFF.

The chain carries TRBV10-1 and TRBJ2-7, with 7 bases fitting TRBD2. V shed 4 bases and J 3 bases; nucleotides not matched to a gene: 12. Per germline, CDR1 WNHNN and CDR2 SYGVQD (reference sequence). This CDR3 is built from 16 residues. For the CDR3, the DNA is TGCGCCAGCAGTGGAGGACGGCGGGAGAATCGCTACGAGCAGTACTTC. Protein sequence: CASSGGRRENRYEQYF.

The gene calls are TRBV2 and TRBJ1-1; no reliable D call. The CDR3 totals 13 residues. Germline loops: CDR1 SNHLY, CDR2 FYNNEI. Trimming removed 10 bases at V and 3 bases at J, with 15 bases between. In DNA, the CDR3 is TGTGCCAAACAGACACGTTCTGACACTGAAGCTTTCTTT. Its protein is CAKQTRSDTEAFF.

This rearrangement joins TRBV7-2 to TRBJ2-1, with 10 bases fitting TRBD2. In germline, CDR1 is SGHTA, CDR2 FQGNSA. V shed 5 bases and J 4 bases; nucleotides not matched to a gene: 5. This CDR3 has 15 residues. In DNA form, the CDR3 reads TGTGCCAGCAGCCGCGGACTAGCGGTTTACAATGAGCAGTTCTTC. This gives the protein CASSRGLAVYNEQFF.

In its sample, this clone was seen once. The CDR3 is CASSVSSYEQYF. CDR3 coding DNA: TGTGCCAGCAGTGTTAGCTCCTACGAGCAGTACTTC. This chain joins TRBV6-1 and TRBJ2-7; D unresolved. This CDR3 contains 12 residues. V dropped 4 bases and J dropped 0 bases, with 4 bases sitting between them. The germline gives CDR1 MNHNS, CDR2 SASEGT.

This rearrangement joins TRBV25-1 to TRBJ2-1, with D perhaps matching TRBD2 (7 bases). V lost 7 bases, J lost 13 bases, and 14 bases lay in between. Germline-derived CDR1 and CDR2 are MGHDK and SYGVNS. This CDR3 spans 11 amino acids. CDR3 sequence (DNA): TGTGCCAGCAAGGGGGGGGCTTCACAGTTCTTC. Protein sequence: CASKGGASQFF.

The V gene is TRBV4-2, the J gene TRBJ2-3; maybe TRBD2 (5 bases). The length of the CDR3 is 16 residues. Germline V CDR1 and CDR2: LGHNA, YNFKEQ. V lost 1 base and J lost 6, with 17 bases in between. CDR3 in DNA: TGTGCCAGCAGCCAAGGATACGGGTCTAGCTCTGATACGCAGTATTTT. Protein sequence: CASSQGYGSSSDTQYF.

The rearrangement joins TRBV7-9 to TRBJ1-1, with TRBD1 matching 10 bases. This CDR3 spans 16 amino acids. CDR1 is SEHNR, CDR2 FQNEAQ, per germline (reference sequence). V lost 6 bases, J lost 0 bases, and 7 bases stayed unmatched. CDR3 sequence (DNA): TGTGCCAGCAGTCCGAGACAGGGGGCAATGAACACTGAAGCTTTCTTT. Its protein is CASSPRQGAMNTEAFF. The entire variable domain, with the rest obtained from reference TRBV7-9 and TRBJ1-1, is as follows: DTGVSQNPRHKITKRGQNVTFRCDPISEHNRLYWYRQTLGQGPEFLTYFQNEAQLEKSRLLSDRFSAERPKGSFSTLEIQRTEQGDSAMYLCASSPRQGAMNTEAFFGQGTRLTVV.

This chain connects TRBV11-3 to TRBJ2-1; 9 bases fit TRBD2. The CDR3 contains 15 residues. Looked up from germline, CDR1 is SGHNT and CDR2 is YENEEA. V dropped 5 bases and J dropped 9; count of bases not matched to a gene: 11. The chain's CDR3 is CASSERGERAAEQFF. Here the CDR3 DNA reads TGTGCCAGCAGCGAGCGGGGGGAGCGCGCAGCTGAGCAGTTCTTC.

This clone has only one observation. The rearrangement uses TRBV6-5 and TRBJ2-2; D is unresolved. The V and J ends lost 4 bases and 0 bases respectively, with 6 bases between them. CDR3 size: 14 residues. Germline CDR1 MNHEY, CDR2 SVGAGI. The CDR3 DNA follows: TGTGCCAGCAGTTCGGCAGCGAACACCGGGGAGCTGTTTTTT. The encoded protein is CASSSAANTGELFF.

The rearrangement joins TRBV5-1 to TRBJ2-2, with TRBD2 matching 9 bases. The CDR3 spans 19 residues. V shed 4 bases and J 4 bases; nucleotides not matched to a gene: 17. The V gene's germline CDR1 is SGHRS and CDR2 YFSETQ. CDR3 sequence (DNA): TGCGCCAGCAGCGTGGACAGACTAGCGGCCCTAACCCTCACCGGGGAGCTGTTTTTT. Its protein is CASSVDRLAALTLTGELFF.

This chain connects TRBV4-1 to TRBJ2-7; TRBD1 is a possible D gene (5 bases). V lost 1 base and J 3 bases, leaving 13 bases between the germline ends. Germline V gene sequence: CDR1 MGHRA, CDR2 YSYEKL. This CDR3 has 15 amino acids. CDR3 amino acids: CASSQGQGPSYEQYF. The CDR3 bases are TGCGCCAGCAGCCAAGGGCAGGGCCCAAGCTACGAGCAGTACTTC.

The V call is TRBV11-3, the J call TRBJ2-7, with a possible D match to TRBD1 (5 bases). The CDR3 totals 13 residues. V was shortened by 4 bases and J by 4 bases, with 11 bases between the two germline ends. The germline V gene has CDR1 SGHNT and CDR2 YENEEA. CDR3 nucleotide sequence: TGTGCCAGCAGCTGGTCAGGGTCATACGAGCAGTACTTC. It specifies CASSWSGSYEQYF. Based on the CDR3 plus reference TRBV11-3 and TRBJ2-7, the full variable domain is EAGVVQSPRYKIIEKKQPVAFWCNPISGHNTLYWYLQNLGQGPELLIRYENEEAVDDSQLPKDRFSAERLKGVDSTLKIQPAELGDSAVYLCASSWSGSYEQYFGPGTRLTVT.

V usage is TRBV5-5 and J usage is TRBJ2-2; TRBD2 aligns across 8 bases. This CDR3 is 15 amino acids long. V gave up 2 bases and J gave up 10 bases; unmatched junction bases: 10. Germline V gene lookup returns CDR1 SGHKS and CDR2 YYEKEE (reference sequence). CDR3 in DNA: TGTGCCAGCAGCTTCGCTTCGGGGGGGACTTCGGAGCTGTTTTTT. Protein: CASSFASGGTSELFF.

This chain uses TRBV27 with TRBJ2-2; perhaps TRBD2 as D (5 bases). Germline V gene data show CDR1 as MNHEY and CDR2 as SMNVEV (reference sequence). The length of the CDR3 is 14 residues. V lost 7 bases and J 4 bases, leaving 13 bases between the germline ends. The CDR3 DNA is TGTGCCAGCACCCTTGGCGGGTCCACCGGGGAGCTGTTTTTT. Translating gives CASTLGGSTGELFF.

The rearrangement uses TRBV6-5 and TRBJ2-3; TRBD2 aligns across 7 bases. V shed 5 bases, J shed 2 bases, and the junction held 7 bases outside the gene matches. From germline, CDR1 is MNHEY and CDR2 SVGAGI. The CDR3 consists of 15 residues. The CDR3 region is CASSHRTRFTDTQYF. The DNA for the CDR3 is TGTGCCAGCAGTCACCGGACTAGGTTCACAGATACGCAGTATTTT.